This is a list of T cell receptor beta chains from one sample in a study of blood T cell repertoires in COVID-19. Assay: immunoSEQ multiplex PCR; the TCRdb copy retains only in-frame clones and omits some. The sample lists 180,000 or so clones; 86% were seen once. The sequencing sample was made of peripheral blood. These receptor sequences come from a man aged 65 to 85 with acute or convalescent COVID-19. Both conserved end residues are part of each CDR3. Fields, in order: clone size, D gene, J gene, V gene, CDR3 DNA, CDR3 protein. D genes are given only for firm matches. The listing skips clone size in some rows; elsewhere it reads once, few, many or a size class.

clone size: NA; D gene: TRBD2; J gene: TRBJ2-1; V gene: TRBV9; CDR3 DNA: TGTGCCAGCAGCGTAGGGTTGTGTCTAGCGGGAAACGACAGCTCCTACAATGAGCAGTTCTTC; CDR3 protein: CASSVGLCLAGNDSSYNEQFF
clone size: NA; D gene: TRBD2; J gene: TRBJ2-1; V gene: TRBV5-1; CDR3 DNA: TGCGCCAGCAGCTCTCCTAGCGGAGACAATGAGCAGTTCTTC; CDR3 protein: CASSSPSGDNEQFF
clone size: NA; D gene: TRBD1; J gene: TRBJ1-6; V gene: TRBV6-5; CDR3 DNA: TGTGCCAGCGAACGTCTGGGACAGGGAAGGGCACCCCTCCACTTT; CDR3 protein: CASERLGQGRAPLHF
clone size: NA; D gene: NA; J gene: TRBJ2-1; V gene: TRBV5-1; CDR3 DNA: TGCGCCAGCAGCTTTTCAGCGGGCTCCTACAATGAGCAGTTCTTC; CDR3 protein: CASSFSAGSYNEQFF
clone size: NA; D gene: NA; J gene: TRBJ2-2; V gene: TRBV5-8; CDR3 DNA: TGTGCCAGCAGCTTGGACTGGGGGCGTTACACCGGGGAGCTGTTTTTT; CDR3 protein: CASSLDWGRYTGELFF
clone size: NA; D gene: TRBD2; J gene: TRBJ2-3; V gene: TRBV5-1; CDR3 DNA: TGCGCCAGCAGCTTGCTGTCTAGCGGGAGCACAGATACGCAGTATTTT; CDR3 protein: CASSLLSSGSTDTQYF
clone size: NA; D gene: TRBD1; J gene: TRBJ1-5; V gene: TRBV5-1; CDR3 DNA: TGCGCCAGCAGCAGGGGGACAGGGGGTATGGATCAGCCCCAGCATTTT; CDR3 protein: CASSRGTGGMDQPQHF
clone size: few; D gene: NA; J gene: TRBJ2-7; V gene: TRBV6-5; CDR3 DNA: TGTGCCAGGCCACTCGCGGAGGGTCGGGAAGAGCAGTACTTC; CDR3 protein: CARPLAEGREEQYF
clone size: NA; D gene: TRBD1; J gene: TRBJ1-1; V gene: TRBV11-2; CDR3 DNA: TGTGCCAGCAGCTTGACAGGGGGGCTGAGCACTGAAGCTTTCTTT; CDR3 protein: CASSLTGGLSTEAFF
clone size: NA; D gene: NA; J gene: TRBJ2-1; V gene: TRBV7-8; CDR3 DNA: TGTGCCAGCAGCTTTGGGCGGGTCGCTGGTGAGCAGTTCTTC; CDR3 protein: CASSFGRVAGEQFF
clone size: NA; D gene: TRBD2; J gene: TRBJ2-2; V gene: TRBV6-5; CDR3 DNA: TGTGCCAGCACCCCCCGCGGGGGGACCGGGGAGCTGTTTTTT; CDR3 protein: CASTPRGGTGELFF
clone size: NA; D gene: NA; J gene: TRBJ2-7; V gene: TRBV19; CDR3 DNA: TGTGCCAGTAGTATTATGGGAGATAGAGACTACGAGCAGTACTTC; CDR3 protein: CASSIMGDRDYEQYF
clone size: NA; D gene: NA; J gene: TRBJ1-1; V gene: TRBV5-6; CDR3 DNA: TGTGCCAGCAGCTTGCGGAGGGGCGAAGCTTTCTTT; CDR3 protein: CASSLRRGEAFF
clone size: NA; D gene: TRBD1; J gene: TRBJ2-7; V gene: TRBV5-1; CDR3 DNA: TGCGCCAGCAGTCTCGGGACAGAGCTCTACGAGCAGTACTTC; CDR3 protein: CASSLGTELYEQYF
clone size: NA; D gene: TRBD1; J gene: TRBJ2-7; V gene: TRBV10-3; CDR3 DNA: TGTGCCATCAGTGATTCGGACAGGACCTACGAGCAGTACTTC; CDR3 protein: CAISDSDRTYEQYF
clone size: NA; D gene: NA; J gene: TRBJ1-1; V gene: TRBV5-6; CDR3 DNA: TGTGCCAGCAGAGGTCAGGCGGGGATCATCACTGAAGCTTTCTTT; CDR3 protein: CASRGQAGIITEAFF
clone size: NA; D gene: TRBD2; J gene: TRBJ2-2; V gene: TRBV9; CDR3 DNA: TGTGCCAGCAGCGTAGATCCCCAACTAGCGGGAGGAACCGGGGAGCTGTTTTTT; CDR3 protein: CASSVDPQLAGGTGELFF
clone size: NA; D gene: TRBD2; J gene: TRBJ2-5; V gene: TRBV7-8; CDR3 DNA: TGTGCCAGCAGTCGACTAGCGGGGGCCGGGGGGGAGACCCAGTACTTC; CDR3 protein: CASSRLAGAGGETQYF
clone size: NA; D gene: NA; J gene: TRBJ1-4; V gene: TRBV19; CDR3 DNA: TGTGCCAGTAGGTTTTGGGGCGTTACTGGGCCCAGAGTCCTTAATGAAAAACTGTTTTTT; CDR3 protein: CASRFWGVTGPRVLNEKLFF
clone size: NA; D gene: NA; J gene: TRBJ2-1; V gene: TRBV24-1; CDR3 DNA: TGTGCCACCAGTGACCCGAGAGCAGGGCTAGGTGAGCAGTTCTTC; CDR3 protein: CATSDPRAGLGEQFF
clone size: NA; D gene: TRBD1; J gene: TRBJ2-7; V gene: TRBV12-3/TRBV12-4; CDR3 DNA: TGTGCCAGCAGGGCCACAGGGGTTGGGGAGCAGTACTTC; CDR3 protein: CASRATGVGEQYF